What follows are 30 T cell receptor beta chains derived from one specimen sequenced in a study of glioma-infiltrating T cells. The iRepertoire nested amplicon-rescue multiplex PCR amplified TCR alpha and beta CDR3s from RNA. One entry per CDR3 protein, called by TCRdb with MiXCR from the multiplex PCR reads. The repertoire holds around 390,000 distinct CDR3 sequences, with roughly two fifths as singletons. Material: glioma tissue, nonneoplastic brain tissue, or PBMCs (not recorded which). The receptors originated from a human donor with low-grade glioma or glioblastoma, undergoing nonglioma brain surgery, or in good health (not recorded which).

The chain employs TRBV11-1 and TRBJ2-7; D may be TRBD1 (8 bases). The CDR3 extends over 15 amino acids. The germline gives CDR1 SGHAT, CDR2 FQDESV (reference sequence). Trimming took off 5 bases at V and 3 bases at J, with 17 bases between the two ends. The CDR3 is CASSHGNRGGYEQYF. The CDR3 DNA is TGTGCCAGCAGCCACGGAAACAGGGGGGGCTACGAGCAGTACTTC.

This clonotype was seen a handful of times. The V gene is TRBV20-1, the J gene TRBJ2-5; TRBD2 matches 11 bases. There are 16 residues in the CDR3. Germline V gene lookup returns CDR1 DFQATT and CDR2 SNEGSKA (reference sequence). Unmatched junction bases numbered 10, after V lost 5 bases and J lost 2 bases. The DNA of the CDR3 is TGCAGTGCTTCGGGACTAGCGGAGTCGCTTCAAGAGACCCAGTACTTC. Protein sequence: CSASGLAESLQETQYF.

This clonotype was observed many times. The chain joins TRBV27 to TRBJ1-2; D is unresolved. V lost 3 bases, J lost 1 base, and 9 bases lay in between. Germline lookup yields CDR1 MNHEY and CDR2 SMNVEV (reference sequence). The CDR3 covers 14 residues. The CDR3 loop is CASSLRPFNYGYTF. DNA for the CDR3: TGTGCCAGCAGTTTGAGGCCTTTTAACTATGGCTACACCTTC.

This clonotype turned up a few times. This rearrangement joins TRBV7-2 to TRBJ2-2, with D unresolved. Trimming took 1 base from V and 7 from J, leaving 10 bases between them. The CDR3 loop spans 14 amino acids. Germline lookup yields CDR1 SGHTA and CDR2 FQGNSA. In DNA form, the CDR3 reads TGTGCCAGCAGCTTAGTATGGGGTAACGGGGAGCTGTTTTTT. Translation gives CASSLVWGNGELFF.

For this clonotype: A much bigger clone sits one base away, suggesting this may be a read error. This chain connects TRBV6-5 to TRBJ2-5; unclear D gene. Germline V gene sequence: CDR1 MNHEY, CDR2 SVGAGI. This CDR3 contains 15 residues. Trimming stripped 4 bases from V and 5 bases from J, with 17 bases between. The CDR3: CASSSRTFGQETQYF. The CDR3 DNA sequence: TGTGCCAGCAGTTCACGGACCTTCGGGCAGGAGACCCAGTACTTC.

The chain joins TRBV4-1 to TRBJ2-1, with TRBD2 identical over 12 bases. V was pared by 1 base and J by 6 bases, with 1 base of the junction left unmatched. The V gene's germline CDR1 is MGHRA and CDR2 YSYEKL. The CDR3 runs to 15 residues. The CDR3 region is CASSQGLAGVNEQFF. The CDR3 DNA reads TGCGCCAGCAGCCAAGGACTAGCGGGAGTCAATGAGCAGTTCTTC.

The chain links TRBV4-3 to TRBJ2-1; 8 bases are shared with TRBD1. Trimming at V came to 4 bases and at J to 4 bases, leaving 6 bases not matched to a gene. Germline V gene sequence: CDR1 LGHNA, CDR2 YSLEER. The length of the CDR3 is 15 residues. Here the CDR3 reads CASSREWDRYNEQFF. For the CDR3, the DNA is TGCGCCAGCAGCCGAGAATGGGACAGGTACAATGAGCAGTTCTTC.

As concerns this clonotype: A read error may produce the germline difference seen at one junction end. V gene TRBV7-6 combines with J gene TRBJ2-2; TRBD2 might be the D (5 bases). Germline V gene lookup returns CDR1 SGHVS and CDR2 FNYEAQ. CDR3 length: 16 amino acids. The CDR3 sequence: CASSPGLHANTGELFF. For the CDR3, the DNA is TGTGCTAGCAGCCCCGGACTTCACGCGAACACCGGGGAGCTGTTTTTT. The full variable domain, in which reference TRBV7-6 and TRBJ2-2 provide the parts outside the CDR3, is GAGVSQSPRYKVTKRGQDVALRCDPISGHVSLYWYRQALGQGPEFLTYFNYEAQQDKSGLPNDRFSAERPEGSISTLTIQRTEQRDSAMYRCASSPGLHANTGELFFGEGSRLTVL.

This chain links TRBV2 with TRBJ2-1; 12 bases are shared with TRBD2. This CDR3 comprises 16 residues. The trim removed 2 bases at V and 8 bases at J, leaving 7 bases unmatched. Germline V gene lookup returns CDR1 SNHLY and CDR2 FYNNEI. CDR3 coding DNA: TGTGCCAGCAGTGAACTAGCGGGAGGGCCGGAGCATGAGCAGTTCTTC. Translation gives CASSELAGGPEHEQFF. Supplemented by reference TRBV2 and TRBJ2-1, the full variable domain reads EPEVTQTPSHQVTQMGQEVILRCVPISNHLYFYWYRQILGQKVEFLVSFYNNEISEKSEIFDDQFSVERPDGSNFTLKIRSTKLEDSAMYFCASSELAGGPEHEQFFGPGTRLTVL.

The chain uses TRBV6-2 or TRBV6-3 and TRBJ1-2; possibly TRBD1 for D (6 bases). Deletions cut 6 bases from V and 8 bases from J, with 13 bases between. Germline CDR1 MNHEY, CDR2 SVGEGT. The CDR3 has 12 amino acids. CDR3 sequence reads: CASSHGQYGYTF. The CDR3 DNA follows: TGTGCCAGCAGCCACGGACAGTACGGCTACACCTTC.

Turning to this clonotype: This may come from a read error, since a much larger clone is one base off. CDR3: CASRSIRTIGRTIYEQYF. The CDR3 DNA follows: TGTGCCAGCAGATCTATCAGGACTATCGGGAGAACTATCTACGAGCAGTACTTC. The chain employs TRBV6-2 or TRBV6-3 and TRBJ2-7; D perhaps matches TRBD2 (6 bases). The CDR3 contains 18 residues. With 6 bases removed from V and 3 bases from J, the gap between germline ends came to 27 bases. Germline CDR1 is MNHEY and CDR2 is SVGEGT.

The chain carries TRBV3-1 and TRBJ1-6; no reliable D call. The germline V gene encodes CDR1 LGHDT and CDR2 YNNKEL (reference sequence). The CDR3 consists of 14 residues. Deletions cut 1 base from V and 8 bases from J, with 9 bases between. The CDR3 is CASSQGGGDSPLHF. CDR3 DNA sequence: TGTGCCAGCAGCCAAGGGGGTGGGGATTCACCCCTCCACTTT. The full variable domain, in which reference TRBV3-1 and TRBJ1-6 provide the parts outside the CDR3, is DTAVSQTPKYLVTQMGNDKSIKCEQNLGHDTMYWYKQDSKKFLKIMFSYNNKELIINETVPNRFSPKSPDKAHLNLHINSLELGDSAVYFCASSQGGGDSPLHFGNGTRLTVT.

The chain is built from TRBV4-1 and TRBJ2-7, with 9 nucleotides matching TRBD1. The germline V gene has CDR1 MGHRA and CDR2 YSYEKL. CDR3 length equals 15 residues. The ends lost 0 bases at V and 5 bases at J; junction bases unmatched: 5. For the CDR3, the DNA is TGCGCCAGCAGCCAAGATATTGGGACAGGGAACGAGCAGTACTTC. Its translation is CASSQDIGTGNEQYF.

A remark on this clonotype: This may be a read error, as it is one base from a much larger clone. The chain links TRBV27 to TRBJ1-2, with 7 positions matching TRBD1. Trimming cost V 4 bases and J 0 bases; bases outside gene matches: 5. From germline, CDR1 is MNHEY and CDR2 SMNVEV (reference sequence). The CDR3 length is 15 residues. CDR3 DNA sequence: TGTGCCAGCAGTTGGACAGGCGTTGCTAACTATGGCTACACCTTC. Translated: CASSWTGVANYGYTF.

This chain links TRBV20-1 with TRBJ2-3; tentatively, D is TRBD2 (5 bases). The ends were cut back, 6 bases at V and 6 bases at J, with 25 bases in the middle. The CDR3 totals 16 residues. The germline gives CDR1 DFQATT, CDR2 SNEGSKA (reference sequence). The CDR3 DNA follows: TGCAGTGCGGCGGATGTAGGCGGGTCAAAAAGGGATACGCAGTATTTT. Translating gives CSAADVGGSKRDTQYF.

As to this clonotype: This may arise from a read error, as a much more abundant clone is one base away. The chain carries TRBV27 and TRBJ1-2; D possibly corresponds to TRBD1 (6 bases). In germline, CDR1 is MNHEY, CDR2 SMNVEV (reference sequence). V was clipped by 4 bases and J by 6 bases, with 15 bases between them. The CDR3 is 14 residues long. The CDR3 loop is CASSSQGRNHGYTF. As DNA, the CDR3 is TGTGCCAGCAGTTCCCAGGGGCGCAACCATGGCTACACCTTC.

Concerning this clonotype itself: The junction does not match germline at one end; this may be a read error. The chain couples TRBV14 to TRBJ2-5; D is uncertain. Germline V CDR1 and CDR2: SGHDN, FVKESK. There are 13 residues in the CDR3. CDR3 DNA sequence: TGTGCCAGCAGCCAAGGACTCCAAGAGACCCTGTACTTC. It codes for CASSQGLQETLYF.

CDR3 bases: TGTGCCAGCAGCTTCGACAGGAGCAACTATGGCTACACCTTC. Protein sequence: CASSFDRSNYGYTF. J is TRBJ1-2 and V is TRBV5-5; weak D call: TRBD1 (6 bases). The CDR3 contains 14 residues. Trimming pared 2 bases from V and 2 bases from J, leaving 10 bases between. Germline CDR1 is SGHKS and CDR2 is YYEKEE (reference sequence). Full variable domain (remainder filled in from reference TRBV5-5 and TRBJ1-2): DAGVTQSPTHLIKTRGQQVTLRCSPISGHKSVSWYQQVLGQGPQFIFQYYEKEERGRGNFPDRFSARQFPNYSSELNVNALLLGDSALYLCASSFDRSNYGYTFGSGTRLTVV.

This clonotype was recorded at least ten times. The V gene is TRBV20-1, the J gene TRBJ2-1; D is uncertain. In germline, CDR1 is DFQATT, CDR2 SNEGSKA (reference sequence). This CDR3 region has 11 residues. Trimming took off 4 bases at V and 2 bases at J, with 3 bases between the two ends. CDR3 protein: CSATTYNEQFF. CDR3 sequence (DNA): TGCAGTGCTACGACCTACAATGAGCAGTTCTTC.

Only a few counts were recorded for this clonotype. One junction end disagrees with the germline gene, perhaps due to a read error. V is TRBV6-2 or TRBV6-3 and J is TRBJ2-7, with TRBD1 matching over 8 bases. CDR1 and CDR2 (germline): MNHEY, SVGEGT. The CDR3 sequence is 17 residues long. In nucleotides, the CDR3 is TGTGCCATCAGTGTGGGACAGGCCCCAACCCCACCCTACGAGCAGTACTTC. Translated, it gives CAISVGQAPTPPYEQYF.

This clonotype appeared a few times. The CDR3 sequence is CASRELADHNEQFF. DNA for the CDR3: TGTGCCAGTAGAGAACTAGCGGACCATAATGAGCAGTTCTTC. This chain links TRBV19 with TRBJ2-1; 8 bases align to TRBD2. V lost 6 bases, J lost 7 bases, and 8 bases stayed unmatched. This CDR3 is built from 14 residues. Germline assignment: CDR1 LNHDA and CDR2 SQIVND (reference sequence).

Points on this clonotype: This sequence may be a read error, since a much larger clone differs from it by one base. The conserved final phenylalanine or tryptophan is absent from the CDR3, which likely points to a read error. The chain employs TRBV27 and TRBJ1-6; D is uncertain. V lost 4 bases and J 10 bases, leaving 17 bases between the germline ends. In germline, CDR1 is MNHEY, CDR2 SMNVEV (reference sequence). CDR3 length: 15 amino acids. This CDR3 is CASSSQPVVASPLHL. Written as DNA, the CDR3 is TGTGCCAGCAGTTCCCAACCGGTAGTCGCGTCACCCCTCCACTTA.

This clonotype was counted a few times. The chain has TRBV4-3 and TRBJ2-7, with TRBD1 as a possible D gene (5 bases). The CDR3 runs to 13 residues. The germline V and J ends were trimmed by 0 bases and 4 bases, with 7 bases remaining between them. The germline V gene has CDR1 LGHNA and CDR2 YSLEER. DNA of the CDR3: TGCGCCAGCAGCCAAGATCAGGGTTACGAGCAGTACTTC. Amino acids: CASSQDQGYEQYF.

On this clonotype: The junction does not match germline at one end; this may be a read error. The rearrangement joins TRBV7-2 to TRBJ1-5; no clear D gene. CDR3 length: 16 amino acids. Germline loops: CDR1 SGHTA, CDR2 FQGNSA. The chain's CDR3 is CASSYVGVSVNQPQLF. The CDR3 DNA is TGTGCCAGCAGTTACGTTGGGGTAAGCGTTAATCAGCCCCAGCTTTTT.

Comment on this clonotype: An end of the junction does not agree with germline; a read error may underlie this. The chain carries TRBV28 and TRBJ2-1, with TRBD1 as a possible D gene (6 bases). The CDR3 loop spans 16 amino acids. Germline loops: CDR1 MDHEN, CDR2 SYDVKM. The DNA for the CDR3 is TGTGCCAGCAGTTTACGACAGGCTAGCTCCTACAGTGAGCAGTTCTTC. Its protein is CASSLRQASSYSEQFF.

This clonotype was seen ten or more times. The chain combines TRBV20-1 with TRBJ1-1; tentatively, D is TRBD1 (5 bases). Trimming removed 4 bases from V and 3 bases from J, with 12 bases in between. CDR1 is DFQATT, CDR2 SNEGSKA, per germline (reference sequence). This CDR3 has 13 amino acids. The CDR3 protein is CSAIRDGDTEAFF. CDR3 DNA sequence: TGCAGTGCTATAAGGGACGGCGACACTGAAGCTTTCTTT.

The chain uses TRBV27 and TRBJ1-4; tentatively, D is TRBD1 (5 bases). CDR1 and CDR2 from the germline V gene are MNHEY and SMNVEV (reference sequence). Trimming took 6 bases from V and 8 from J, leaving 22 bases between them. The CDR3 has 16 residues. The chain's CDR3 is CASSQEGNRPGEKLFF. The DNA for the CDR3 is TGTGCCAGCAGCCAAGAAGGAAACAGGCCCGGGGAAAAACTGTTTTTT.

This clonotype was detected many times. This chain joins TRBV10-3 and TRBJ1-5, with D unresolved. V lost 8 bases and J lost 0, with 11 bases in between. The CDR3 runs to 14 residues. The germline V gene has CDR1 ENHRY and CDR2 SYGVKD. The CDR3 DNA is TGTGCCATCTGGGTCGGATCTAGCAATCAGCCCCAGCATTTT. Translation: CAIWVGSSNQPQHF.

With regard to this clonotype: Given a much more abundant clone one base away, this may be a read error. The chain links TRBV6-1 to TRBJ2-7; no reliable D call. Per germline, CDR1 MNHNS and CDR2 SASEGT. The CDR3 has 11 residues. The CDR3 loop is CASMRNYGQYF. The DNA of the CDR3 is TGTGCCAGCATGCGAAACTACGGGCAGTACTTC.

In DNA, the CDR3 is TGTGCCAGCAGCTTCAGGGGAGTAGCGGGGAGGAATCGTGTGGGCACAGATACGCAGTATTTT. Protein product: CASSFRGVAGRNRVGTDTQYF. V usage is TRBV7-9 and J usage is TRBJ2-3, with 8 bases fitting TRBD2. The germline CDR1 and CDR2 sequences are SEHNR and FQNEAQ (reference sequence). Trimming removed 3 bases from V and 1 base from J; junction bases left unmatched: 21. The CDR3 totals 21 residues.